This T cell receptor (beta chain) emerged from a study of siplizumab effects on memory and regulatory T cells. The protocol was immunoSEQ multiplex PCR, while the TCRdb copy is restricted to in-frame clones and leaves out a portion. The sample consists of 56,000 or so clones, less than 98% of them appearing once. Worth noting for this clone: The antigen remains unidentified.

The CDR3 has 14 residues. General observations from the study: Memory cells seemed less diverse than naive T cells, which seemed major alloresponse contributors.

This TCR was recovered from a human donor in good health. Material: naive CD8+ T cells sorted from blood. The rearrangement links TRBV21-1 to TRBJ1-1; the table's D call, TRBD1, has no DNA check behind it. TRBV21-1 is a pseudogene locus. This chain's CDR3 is CASSIPDREDEAFF. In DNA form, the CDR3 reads TGTGCCAGCAGTATACCGGACAGGGAGGATGAAGCTTTCTTT.